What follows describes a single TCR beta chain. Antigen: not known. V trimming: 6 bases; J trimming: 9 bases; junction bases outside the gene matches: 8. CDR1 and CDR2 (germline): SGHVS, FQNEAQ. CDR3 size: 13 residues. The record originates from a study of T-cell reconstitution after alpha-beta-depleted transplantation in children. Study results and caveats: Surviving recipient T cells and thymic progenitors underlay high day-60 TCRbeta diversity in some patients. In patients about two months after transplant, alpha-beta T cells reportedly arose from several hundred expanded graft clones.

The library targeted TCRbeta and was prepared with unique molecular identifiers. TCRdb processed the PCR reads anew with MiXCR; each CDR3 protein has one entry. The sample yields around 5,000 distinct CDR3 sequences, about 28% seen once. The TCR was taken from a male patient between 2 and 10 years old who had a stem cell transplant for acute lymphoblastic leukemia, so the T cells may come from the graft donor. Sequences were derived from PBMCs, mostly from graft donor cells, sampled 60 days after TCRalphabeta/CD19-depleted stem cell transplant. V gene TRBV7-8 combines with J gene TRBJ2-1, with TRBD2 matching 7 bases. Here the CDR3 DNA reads TGTGCCAGCAGGTCGAAGACTAGCTTTGAGCAGTTCTTC. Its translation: CASRSKTSFEQFF.